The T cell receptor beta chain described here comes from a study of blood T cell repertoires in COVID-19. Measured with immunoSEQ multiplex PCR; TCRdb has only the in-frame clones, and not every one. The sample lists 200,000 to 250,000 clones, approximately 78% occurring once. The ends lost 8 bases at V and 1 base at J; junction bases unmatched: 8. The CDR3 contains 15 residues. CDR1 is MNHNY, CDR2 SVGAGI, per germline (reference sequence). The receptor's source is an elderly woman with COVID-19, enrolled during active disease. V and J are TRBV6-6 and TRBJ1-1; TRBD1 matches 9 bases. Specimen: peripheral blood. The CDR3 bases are TGTGCCAGCGTCCCGGGACAGGGAGGGAACACTGAAGCTTTCTTT. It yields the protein CASVPGQGGNTEAFF.